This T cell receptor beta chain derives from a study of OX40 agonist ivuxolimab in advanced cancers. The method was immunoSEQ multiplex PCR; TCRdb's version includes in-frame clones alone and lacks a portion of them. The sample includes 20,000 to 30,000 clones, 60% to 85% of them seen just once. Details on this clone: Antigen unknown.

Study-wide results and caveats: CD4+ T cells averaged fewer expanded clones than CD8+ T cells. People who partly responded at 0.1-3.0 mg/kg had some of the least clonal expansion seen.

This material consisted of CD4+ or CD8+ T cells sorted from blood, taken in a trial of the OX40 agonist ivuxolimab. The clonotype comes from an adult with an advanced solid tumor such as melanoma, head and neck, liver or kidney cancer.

CDR3 nucleotide sequence: TGTGCCAGCAGCAAATTTCAACAGGGGGTTTCGAACACCGGGGAGCTGTTTTTT. It specifies CASSKFQQGVSNTGELFF. This chain connects TRBV6-8 to TRBJ2-2, with 8 nucleotides matching TRBD1. Germline V gene sequence: CDR1 MNHGY, CDR2 SAAAGT. The junction had 12 bases not matched to a gene; V was cut back by 6 bases and J by 0 bases. The CDR3 runs 18 residues.